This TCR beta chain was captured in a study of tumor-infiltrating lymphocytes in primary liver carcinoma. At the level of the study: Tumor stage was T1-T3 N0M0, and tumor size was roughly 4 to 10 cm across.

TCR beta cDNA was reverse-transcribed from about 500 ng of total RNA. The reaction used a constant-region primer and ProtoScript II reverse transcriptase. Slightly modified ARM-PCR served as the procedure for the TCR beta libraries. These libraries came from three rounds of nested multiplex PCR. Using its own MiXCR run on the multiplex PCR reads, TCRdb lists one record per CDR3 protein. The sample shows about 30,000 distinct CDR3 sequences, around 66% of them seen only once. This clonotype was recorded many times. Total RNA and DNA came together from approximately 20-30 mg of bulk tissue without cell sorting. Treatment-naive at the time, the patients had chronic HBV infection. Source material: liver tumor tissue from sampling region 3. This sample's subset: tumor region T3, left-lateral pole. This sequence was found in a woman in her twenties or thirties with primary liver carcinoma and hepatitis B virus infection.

In DNA form, the CDR3 reads TGTGCCAGCAGTCAATTAGCGGGTTTAACCACAGATACGCAGTATTTT. Translation gives CASSQLAGLTTDTQYF. V usage is TRBV6-1 and J usage is TRBJ2-3; TRBD2 agrees at 7 bases. The CDR3 consists of 16 residues. Trimming at V came to 5 bases and at J to 2 bases, leaving 10 bases not matched to a gene. The germline V gene encodes CDR1 MNHNS and CDR2 SASEGT.